The source of this T cell receptor (beta chain) is a study of beta chain features in type 1 diabetes. This clone has just a few counts. Reverse transcribing all isolated RNA meant expressed TCRB transcripts were sequenced. Profiled with immunoSEQ multiplex PCR; TCRdb holds only in-frame clones, not every one. The table has fewer than 400,000 clones, under 8.5% seen once. Each of the sorted populations had a purity greater than 95%. The specimen sequenced was central memory CD4+ T cells from blood. The sequence was obtained from a woman aged 18-35 years in good health.

The CDR3 is CAISDVQETQYF. The CDR3 DNA is TGTGCCATCAGTGACGTACAAGAGACCCAGTACTTC. The gene calls are TRBV10-3 and TRBJ2-5; no firm D call. The CDR3 runs 12 residues. Trimming took 3 bases from V and 2 from J, leaving 4 bases between them. Germline CDR1 reads ENHRY; CDR2 reads SYGVKD.